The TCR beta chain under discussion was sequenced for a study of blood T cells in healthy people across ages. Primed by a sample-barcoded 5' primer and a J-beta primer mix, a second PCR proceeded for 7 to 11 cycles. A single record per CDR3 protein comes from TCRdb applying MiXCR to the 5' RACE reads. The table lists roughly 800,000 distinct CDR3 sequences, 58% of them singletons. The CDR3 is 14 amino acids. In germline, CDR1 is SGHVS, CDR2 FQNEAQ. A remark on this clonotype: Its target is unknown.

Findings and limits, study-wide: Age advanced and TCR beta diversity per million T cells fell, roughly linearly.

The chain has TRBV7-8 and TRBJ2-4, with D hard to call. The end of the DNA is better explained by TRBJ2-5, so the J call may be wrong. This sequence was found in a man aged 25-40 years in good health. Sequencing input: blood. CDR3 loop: CASSLRLGQETQYF. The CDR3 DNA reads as TGTGCCAGCAGCTTAAGGCTAGGCCAAGAGACCCAGTACTTC.